Shown below are 32 T cell receptor beta chains from a single sample sequenced in a study of cytomegalovirus exposure and HLA in healthy donors. 60 Vbeta and 13 Jbeta primers were used in PCR. Profiling relied on immunoSEQ multiplex PCR, and the TCRdb table lists in-frame clones only, not all of them. The table includes over 150,000 clones, about two thirds detected once. The sample comprised PBMCs. The receptors come from a woman in her late teens or twenties in good health and CMV-seropositive.

The rearrangement links TRBV28 to TRBJ1-1; weak D call: TRBD1 (5 bases). V was cut by 7 bases and J by 1 base, with 13 bases left in between. This CDR3 region has 14 residues. Germline CDR1 MDHEN, CDR2 SYDVKM. The CDR3 DNA reads as TGTGCCAGCAATCCCCATACAGGGAACACTGAAGCTTTCTTT. Its translation is CASNPHTGNTEAFF.

This clone turned up a few times. The chain couples TRBV5-1 to TRBJ2-2; TRBD1 matches at 7 bases. The germline gives CDR1 SGHRS, CDR2 YFSETQ. The junction had 8 bases not matched to a gene; V was cut back by 0 bases and J by 6 bases. CDR3 length: 16 residues. The chain's CDR3 is CASSLDGTAEAGELFF. The CDR3 DNA sequence: TGCGCCAGCAGCTTGGATGGGACAGCGGAAGCCGGGGAGCTGTTTTTT.

The chain joins TRBV7-3 to TRBJ2-1; 10 bases fit TRBD1. V was pared by 5 bases and J by 6 bases, with 10 bases of the junction left unmatched. CDR3 length equals 16 residues. CDR1 and CDR2 from the germline V gene are SGHTA and FQGTGA. The CDR3 DNA reads TGTGCCAGCAGCCCATACACCGGGACAGGGGTCAATGAGCAGTTCTTC. Protein product: CASSPYTGTGVNEQFF.

This clone occurred a few times. The rearrangement uses TRBV9 and TRBJ2-7, with D unclear. This CDR3 is built from 15 residues. Between the trimmed V and J ends, which lost 4 bases and 1 base, there was a span of 15 bases. Germline V gene sequence: CDR1 SGDLS, CDR2 YYNGEE. Written as DNA, the CDR3 is TGTGCCAGCAGCCCCACTCATAGCAGTTCCTACGAGCAGTACTTC. Its protein is CASSPTHSSSYEQYF.

This chain uses TRBV28 with TRBJ1-5, with 7 bases matching TRBD1. CDR3 length equals 14 residues. Germline assignment: CDR1 MDHEN and CDR2 SYDVKM. With V trimmed by 3 bases and J by 4 bases, 3 bases remained unmatched. Written as DNA, the CDR3 is TGTGCCAGCAGTTTTAGGGGGCTTAATCAGCCCCAGCATTTT. Its translation: CASSFRGLNQPQHF.

In DNA form, the CDR3 reads TGTGCCACCCGACAGGGTTCCTACGAGCAGTACTTC. Amino acid sequence: CATRQGSYEQYF. The rearrangement links TRBV2 to TRBJ2-7; 7 nucleotides agree with TRBD1. Trimming cost V 10 bases and J 1 base; bases outside gene matches: 4. The CDR3 length is 12 residues. Germline V lookup: CDR1 SNHLY, CDR2 FYNNEI.

J is TRBJ2-7 and V is TRBV5-4; 7 bases fit TRBD1. V lost 4 bases and J lost 7; bases outside the gene matches: 8. Germline lookup yields CDR1 SGHNT and CDR2 YYREEE (reference sequence). The CDR3 spans 13 residues. CDR3 residues: CASSPYVQGEQYF. DNA for the CDR3: TGTGCCAGCAGCCCTTATGTACAGGGGGAGCAGTACTTC.

The J gene is TRBJ2-5, the V gene TRBV5-1; D might be TRBD2 (5 bases). Germline CDR1 is SGHRS and CDR2 is YFSETQ. Trimming took 4 bases from V and 1 from J, leaving 17 bases between them. The CDR3 runs to 16 residues. The CDR3 nucleotides are TGCGCCAGCAGCCCAAGAGGGCTAGTGGGCCAAGAGACCCAGTACTTC. Its translation: CASSPRGLVGQETQYF.

This clone has a single count. This chain connects TRBV27 to TRBJ2-2, with 7 bases identical to TRBD1. V lost 5 bases and J lost 4; bases outside the gene matches: 7. The CDR3 length is 15 residues. Germline V gene sequence: CDR1 MNHEY, CDR2 SMNVEV (reference sequence). The CDR3 DNA reads TGTGCCAGCAGTCTCGACAGGGTGGGCACCGGGGAGCTGTTTTTT. This codes for CASSLDRVGTGELFF.

J is TRBJ2-4 and V is TRBV13; maybe TRBD2 (7 bases). CDR1 and CDR2 from the germline V gene are PRHDT and FYEKMQ (reference sequence). The CDR3 totals 17 residues. Between the trimmed V and J ends, which lost 0 bases and 0 bases, there was a span of 12 bases. The CDR3 is CASSLGSGTLAKNIQYF. CDR3 bases: TGTGCCAGCAGCTTAGGAAGCGGGACACTAGCCAAAAACATTCAGTACTTC.

On this clone: The junction departs from germline at one end; a sequencing error may be responsible. The chain couples TRBV4-2 to TRBJ2-3; 9 positions agree with TRBD2. Per germline, CDR1 LGHNA and CDR2 YNFKEQ. This CDR3 is 16 amino acids long. The CDR3 spells CASSQGGGTSRDTQYF. The CDR3 DNA is TGTGCCAGCAGCCAAGGAGGAGGGACTAGCAGAGATACGCAGTATTTT.

The chain couples TRBV15 to TRBJ2-7; TRBD1 matches at 10 bases. V lost 4 bases and J lost 5; bases outside the gene matches: 5. CDR3 size: 14 residues. Per the germline V gene, CDR1 is LNHNV and CDR2 is YYDKDF (reference sequence). CDR3 protein: CATSKGQGIDEQYF. In DNA, the CDR3 is TGTGCCACCAGCAAGGGACAGGGGATCGACGAGCAGTACTTC.

The genes are TRBV5-1 and TRBJ2-5; 9 bases are shared with TRBD1. The CDR3 spans 14 residues. V lost 3 bases to trimming and J lost 4 bases; unmatched junction nucleotides: 4. Germline V gene lookup returns CDR1 SGHRS and CDR2 YFSETQ. The CDR3: CASSSQGAGETQYF. CDR3 DNA: TGCGCCAGCAGCTCACAGGGGGCTGGAGAGACCCAGTACTTC.

This clone has only a few counts. V usage is TRBV4-2 and J usage is TRBJ1-2, with D unclear. This CDR3 contains 14 residues. From germline, CDR1 is LGHNA and CDR2 YNFKEQ. V lost 3 bases and J lost 4, with 12 bases in between. Here the CDR3 reads CASSQEEPVYGYTF. The CDR3 nucleotides read TGTGCCAGCAGCCAGGAGGAGCCGGTCTATGGCTACACCTTC.

The chain recombines TRBV10-3 with TRBJ1-5, with 7 bases aligning to TRBD1. J gave up 7 bases and V 0 bases, and 9 bases lay outside the gene matches. The V gene's germline CDR1 is ENHRY and CDR2 SYGVKD. This CDR3 has 16 amino acids. The CDR3 sequence is CAISESGRTGAQPQHF. The CDR3 DNA reads as TGTGCCATCAGTGAGTCCGGTAGAACAGGGGCCCAGCCCCAGCATTTT.

This chain uses TRBV4-2 with TRBJ2-5; 8 bases agree with TRBD2. Unmatched junction bases numbered 21, after V lost 1 base and J lost 2 bases. Germline V gives CDR1 LGHNA, CDR2 YNFKEQ. CDR3 size: 21 residues. CDR3 amino acids: CASSQGWARNSAGGLQETQYF. DNA of the CDR3: TGTGCCAGCAGCCAAGGGTGGGCCCGGAATTCGGCGGGAGGTCTTCAAGAGACCCAGTACTTC.

This clone was found once. Its ends do not fully match the called genes, so a read error is possible. This chain uses TRBV7-6 with TRBJ2-5, with TRBD2 identical over 12 bases. CDR3 length equals 15 residues. Germline V gene lookup returns CDR1 SGHVS and CDR2 FNYEAQ. For the CDR3, the DNA is TGTGCCAGCAGCCTAGCGGGGGGGCCCCGGGAGACCCAGTACTTC. This gives the protein CASSLAGGPRETQYF. Using reference TRBV7-6 and TRBJ2-5 for the parts outside the CDR3, the full variable domain is GAGVSQSPRYKVTKRGQDVALRCDPISGHVSLYWYRQALGQGPEFLTYFNYEAQQDKSGLPNDRFSAERPEGSISTLTIQRTEQRDSAMYRCASSLAGGPRETQYFGPGTRLLVL.

This clone was detected a few times. The rearrangement joins TRBV2 to TRBJ2-5; perhaps TRBD2 as D (6 bases). Germline CDR1 and CDR2: SNHLY and FYNNEI. The CDR3 covers 14 residues. Trimming took 4 bases from V and 2 from J, leaving 11 bases between them. The CDR3, as DNA: TGTGCCAGCAGTGTTAGTAGCGGACAAGAGACCCAGTACTTC. This encodes CASSVSSGQETQYF.

This clone was detected a few times. This chain's CDR3 is CASSLYLGGEGSRHGYTF. The CDR3 bases are TGTGCCAGCAGCTTATATCTAGGGGGGGAGGGATCACGGCATGGCTACACCTTC. The gene calls are TRBV7-2 and TRBJ1-2, with D possibly TRBD1 on 6 matching bases. The CDR3 sequence is 18 residues long. CDR1 SGHTA and CDR2 FQGNSA come from the germline V gene. The V and J ends lost 2 bases and 6 bases respectively, with 25 bases between them.

The V and J genes are TRBV27 and TRBJ1-2; maybe TRBD1 (6 bases). Trimming left V 3 bases short and J 0 bases short, with 20 bases between. This CDR3 spans 18 amino acids. Germline V gives CDR1 MNHEY, CDR2 SMNVEV (reference sequence). In nucleotides, the CDR3 is TGTGCCAGCAGTTTGAACAGGGTCCCCTCCGGTGCTAACTATGGCTACACCTTC. Amino acid sequence: CASSLNRVPSGANYGYTF.

The genes are TRBV4-2 and TRBJ2-6; tentative D call: TRBD2 (6 bases). Per the germline V gene, CDR1 is LGHNA and CDR2 is YNFKEQ. The germline V and J ends were trimmed by 0 bases and 4 bases, with 10 bases remaining between them. This CDR3 contains 16 residues. The CDR3 reads CASSQDPAGGANVLTF. DNA of the CDR3: TGTGCCAGCAGCCAAGATCCGGCGGGGGGGGCCAACGTCCTGACTTTC.

This clone appeared once. This sequence joins TRBV10-1 and TRBJ2-1, with 8 bases aligning to TRBD1. The CDR3 length is 15 residues. The ends lost 3 bases at V and 0 bases at J; junction bases unmatched: 1. Looked up from germline, CDR1 is WNHNN and CDR2 is SYGVQD (reference sequence). CDR3 region: CASSDTGGSYNEQFF. DNA for the CDR3: TGCGCCAGCAGTGATACAGGGGGCTCCTACAATGAGCAGTTCTTC.

This clone has just a few counts. V is TRBV29-1 and J is TRBJ2-5; D possibly corresponds to TRBD2 (5 bases). The V and J ends lost 6 bases and 1 base respectively, with 27 bases between them. CDR1 and CDR2 from the germline V gene are SQVTM and ANQGSEA. The length of the CDR3 is 18 residues. This CDR3 is CSVSGRRVAGGLQETQYF. CDR3 sequence (DNA): TGCAGCGTCTCAGGCAGGCGGGTCGCCGGAGGCCTCCAAGAGACCCAGTACTTC.

The V call is TRBV27, the J call TRBJ2-7; TRBD2 aligns across 8 bases. Germline V lookup: CDR1 MNHEY, CDR2 SMNVEV (reference sequence). Trimming cost V 1 base and J 1 base; bases outside gene matches: 3. This CDR3 region has 15 residues. The CDR3 region has the DNA TGTGCCAGCAGTTTATATAGCGGGGCGTCCTACGAGCAGTACTTC. This encodes CASSLYSGASYEQYF.

This clone was seen more than once but under ten times. This chain uses TRBV4-3 with TRBJ1-1; TRBD1 is a possible D gene (6 bases). Germline loops: CDR1 LGHNA, CDR2 YSLEER. This CDR3 has 14 residues. The V gene lost 3 bases and the J gene lost 2 bases, with 10 bases spanning the gap. The CDR3 coding sequence is TGCGCCAGCAGCCAGCAGACAGGTAACACTGAAGCTTTCTTT. Amino acids: CASSQQTGNTEAFF.

The chain combines TRBV19 with TRBJ2-1; 7 bases fit TRBD1. The trim removed 7 bases at V and 15 bases at J, leaving 6 bases unmatched. The V gene's germline CDR1 is LNHDA and CDR2 SQIVND (reference sequence). The CDR3 runs to 10 residues. DNA of the CDR3: TGTGCCAGTAATTCAGGGGGATGGTTCTTC. It codes for CASNSGGWFF. The whole variable domain, remainder taken from reference TRBV19 and TRBJ2-1, is DGGITQSPKYLFRKEGQNVTLSCEQNLNHDAMYWYRQDPGQGLRLIYYSQIVNDFQKGDIAEGYSVSREKKESFPLTVTSAQKNPTAFYLCASNSGGWFFGPGTRLTVL.

This clone was recorded once. The chain is built from TRBV4-2 and TRBJ2-5; 10 nucleotides line up with TRBD2. The germline V gene has CDR1 LGHNA and CDR2 YNFKEQ. Losses at the gene ends were 4 bases for V and 5 bases for J; bases not matched to a gene: 10. This CDR3 is built from 16 residues. The CDR3 sequence is CASSPQIAGGMETQYF. The CDR3 DNA sequence: TGTGCCAGCAGCCCCCAGATAGCGGGAGGAATGGAGACCCAGTACTTC.

The rearrangement uses TRBV7-2 and TRBJ2-1; D remains unclear. V was cut by 1 base and J by 6 bases, with 19 bases left in between. Germline values: CDR1 SGHTA, CDR2 FQGNSA. CDR3 size: 17 residues. Here the CDR3 DNA reads TGTGCCAGCAGCTTAGAGTTCCAAGATACCCCTACCAATGAGCAGTTCTTC. Its protein is CASSLEFQDTPTNEQFF.

J is TRBJ2-7 and V is TRBV6-6, with 7 bases matching TRBD1. The length of the CDR3 is 14 residues. Trimming removed 6 bases from V and 2 bases from J; junction bases left unmatched: 7. Germline loops: CDR1 MNHNY, CDR2 SVGAGI (reference sequence). CDR3 region: CASSRQGPTYEQYF. DNA of the CDR3: TGTGCCAGCAGCCGACAGGGACCAACCTACGAGCAGTACTTC.

This clone has only a few counts. The chain uses TRBV13 and TRBJ1-4, with D maybe TRBD1 (5 bases). The CDR3 has 15 residues. Germline CDR1 reads PRHDT; CDR2 reads FYEKMQ (reference sequence). Trimming removed 5 bases at V and 1 base at J, with 11 bases between. The CDR3 DNA sequence: TGTGCCAGCAGCCCGCGGGGGTTAACTAATGAAAAACTGTTTTTT. It yields the protein CASSPRGLTNEKLFF.

This sequence joins TRBV4-1 and TRBJ2-3; D is undetermined. The CDR3 sequence is 15 residues long. Trimming stripped 0 bases from V and 2 bases from J, with 9 bases between. The germline V gene has CDR1 MGHRA and CDR2 YSYEKL. The CDR3 DNA reads TGCGCCAGCAGCCAAGACCTGGTAGCCACAGATACGCAGTATTTT. Its protein product is CASSQDLVATDTQYF.

This clone was picked up a small number of times. The rearrangement links TRBV27 to TRBJ1-1; 8 bases are shared with TRBD1. J was trimmed by 4 bases and V by 5 bases; bases with no gene match: 6. CDR1 and CDR2 from the germline V gene are MNHEY and SMNVEV (reference sequence). There are 14 residues in the CDR3. The CDR3 protein is CASSPLTGGTEAFF. CDR3 in DNA: TGTGCCAGCAGTCCGCTTACAGGGGGCACTGAAGCTTTCTTT.